Following are 20 T cell receptor beta chains from one sample sequenced in a study of cytotoxic CD8 clonotypes in ibrutinib-treated CLL. Generated by immunoSEQ multiplex PCR, the TCRdb table keeps only in-frame clones and is missing some. Of around 130,000 clones listed, 84% are singletons. The specimen was PBMCs, collected after 24 months of ibrutinib treatment. These receptors were collected from a human donor with chronic lymphocytic leukemia.

This rearrangement joins TRBV5-1 to TRBJ2-2, with D tentatively TRBD1 (5 bases). Per the germline V gene, CDR1 is SGHRS and CDR2 is YFSETQ. V was cut by 0 bases and J by 2 bases, with 11 bases left in between. The CDR3 totals 16 residues. CDR3 protein: CASSLGARTNTGELFF. As DNA, the CDR3 is TGCGCCAGCAGCTTGGGAGCGCGGACAAACACCGGGGAGCTGTTTTTT.

The DNA of the CDR3 is TGTGCCAGCAGCTTTGGGTTTGATCAGCCCCAGCATTTT. It encodes CASSFGFDQPQHF. The gene calls are TRBV11-2 and TRBJ1-5; D remains unclear. Deletions cut 3 bases from V and 5 bases from J, with 8 bases between. This CDR3 is built from 13 residues. Per germline, CDR1 SGHAT and CDR2 FQNNGV.

This chain links TRBV28 with TRBJ1-2, with 8 bases matching TRBD1. The CDR3 runs to 14 residues. CDR1 is MDHEN, CDR2 SYDVKM, per germline. V trimming: 7 bases; J trimming: 8 bases; junction bases outside the gene matches: 12. Here the CDR3 reads CASTFTTGGVGYTF. DNA for the CDR3: TGTGCCAGCACTTTTACAACAGGGGGTGTCGGCTACACCTTC.

V and J are TRBV9 and TRBJ1-6, with D possibly TRBD1 on 6 matching bases. The CDR3 runs 15 residues. V dropped 4 bases and J dropped 0 bases, with 8 bases sitting between them. Germline CDR1 and CDR2: SGDLS and YYNGEE. The DNA of the CDR3 is TGTGCCAGCAGCCCAGGGGTCTCCTATAATTCACCCCTCCACTTT. It yields the protein CASSPGVSYNSPLHF.

This clone was found a few times. This rearrangement joins TRBV11-1 to TRBJ1-2; TRBD1 matches at 7 bases. CDR3 length: 16 amino acids. The germline V gene encodes CDR1 SGHAT and CDR2 FQDESV (reference sequence). The J segment lost 8 bases and the V segment lost 2 bases, leaving 14 bases of the junction unmatched. CDR3: CASSLTPTGRLGGYTF. In DNA form, the CDR3 reads TGTGCCAGCAGCTTAACTCCGACAGGGAGGTTAGGAGGCTACACCTTC.

CDR3 sequence reads: CASSSSGVSGANVLTF. In DNA form, the CDR3 reads TGTGCCAGCAGCTCGAGCGGTGTCTCTGGGGCCAACGTCCTGACTTTC. The chain employs TRBV5-5 and TRBJ2-6, with D maybe TRBD2 (5 bases). Between the trimmed V and J ends, which lost 3 bases and 0 bases, there was a span of 10 bases. Germline lookup yields CDR1 SGHKS and CDR2 YYEKEE (reference sequence). This CDR3 spans 16 amino acids.

This chain links TRBV6-1 with TRBJ1-2, with D unclear. This CDR3 is 14 amino acids long. Germline V lookup: CDR1 MNHNS, CDR2 SASEGT. Trimming removed 2 bases at V and 3 bases at J, with 10 bases between. The CDR3, as DNA: TGTGCCAGCAGTGAATTACGGGCTGACTATGGCTACACCTTC. As protein: CASSELRADYGYTF.

The chain uses TRBV4-1 and TRBJ1-2; D uncertain. The V and J ends lost 0 bases and 4 bases respectively, with 12 bases between them. The CDR3 length is 15 residues. Germline V gene data show CDR1 as MGHRA and CDR2 as YSYEKL. CDR3 coding DNA: TGCGCCAGCAGCCAAGATCGGGTCAGTGCCTATGGCTACACCTTC. It yields the protein CASSQDRVSAYGYTF.

This chain links TRBV6-1 with TRBJ2-7; a possible D gene is TRBD2 (6 bases). Trimming left V 2 bases short and J 2 bases short, with 13 bases between. CDR1 is MNHNS, CDR2 SASEGT, per germline. The CDR3 loop spans 15 amino acids. CDR3 sequence: CASSEIAGPTYEQYF. As DNA, the CDR3 is TGTGCCAGCAGTGAAATTGCGGGACCGACCTACGAGCAGTACTTC.

The V call is TRBV27, the J call TRBJ2-5; D gene uncertain. V was shortened by 6 bases and J by 1 base, with 9 bases between the two germline ends. Germline CDR1 is MNHEY and CDR2 is SMNVEV (reference sequence). The CDR3 has 13 amino acids. The CDR3, as DNA: TGTGCCAGCAGCACATCGACCCAAGAGACCCAGTACTTC. Amino acid sequence: CASSTSTQETQYF.

In this sample, this clone turned up a few times. The DNA of the CDR3 is TGTGCCAGCAGTGCGCTTAAAGGGTTTAATTCACCCCTCCACTTT. It specifies CASSALKGFNSPLHF. V usage is TRBV7-9 and J usage is TRBJ1-6; no reliable D call. V lost 6 bases to trimming and J lost 6 bases, with 15 bases between them. The CDR3 consists of 15 residues. The germline V gene has CDR1 SEHNR and CDR2 FQNEAQ (reference sequence).

This chain connects TRBV19 to TRBJ1-1; TRBD1 matches 8 bases. The CDR3 is 15 residues long. Germline CDR1 and CDR2: LNHDA and SQIVND (reference sequence). V lost 4 bases and J lost 4; bases outside the gene matches: 8. In DNA, the CDR3 is TGTGCCAGTAGTACCACCGGACAGGGCGGCACTGAAGCTTTCTTT. It codes for CASSTTGQGGTEAFF.

The V gene is TRBV9, the J gene TRBJ2-7; D may correspond to TRBD1 or TRBD2 (6 bases each). Germline lookup yields CDR1 SGDLS and CDR2 YYNGEE. This CDR3 has 14 amino acids. Trimming took off 4 bases at V and 4 bases at J, with 15 bases between the two ends. CDR3 nucleotides: TGTGCCAGCAGCCGGGGGCAGTGGGGTTACGAGCAGTACTTC. This encodes CASSRGQWGYEQYF.

This clone was seen a single time. J is TRBJ2-3 and V is TRBV19; D tentatively reads TRBD1 or TRBD2 (5 bases each). Trimming removed 3 bases from V and 3 bases from J, with 10 bases in between. There are 14 residues in the CDR3. Per the germline V gene, CDR1 is LNHDA and CDR2 is SQIVND (reference sequence). The CDR3 bases are TGTGCCAGTAGTATCTACAGGAGGACAGATACGCAGTATTTT. This translates into CASSIYRRTDTQYF.

V is TRBV28 and J is TRBJ1-1, with D perhaps TRBD1 (6 bases). The CDR3 is 13 amino acids. Trimming took off 7 bases at V and 4 bases at J, with 13 bases between the two ends. Germline CDR1 reads MDHEN; CDR2 reads SYDVKM. This CDR3 is CASTNGGGTEAFF. CDR3 sequence (DNA): TGTGCCAGCACCAACGGAGGGGGCACTGAAGCTTTCTTT.

The genes are TRBV18 and TRBJ1-1; D call uncertain. V lost 4 bases and J lost 8, with 20 bases in between. Germline V lookup: CDR1 KGHSH, CDR2 LQKENI. This CDR3 spans 15 amino acids. Here the CDR3 DNA reads TGTGCCAGCTCACAAAAACCCCCGGGTGGCGGGGAAGCTTTCTTT. Translated: CASSQKPPGGGEAFF.

This clone has just one count. The chain is built from TRBV9 and TRBJ2-1; D might be TRBD1 (6 bases). This CDR3 is built from 12 residues. CDR1 and CDR2 from the germline V gene are SGDLS and YYNGEE. CDR3 region: CASCRGGNEQFF. The CDR3 region has the DNA TGTGCGAGCTGCAGGGGTGGAAATGAGCAGTTCTTC.

This chain connects TRBV28 to TRBJ2-1; the match to TRBD1 covers 9 bases. The germline gives CDR1 MDHEN, CDR2 SYDVKM. This CDR3 is 15 amino acids long. Trimming at V came to 6 bases and at J to 3 bases, leaving 6 bases not matched to a gene. DNA for the CDR3: TGTGCCAGCAGGAAAGGGACAGGGCTCTACAATGAGCAGTTCTTC. It specifies CASRKGTGLYNEQFF.

This clone has more than one count but fewer than ten. The gene calls are TRBV7-2 and TRBJ1-3; D call uncertain. The CDR3 extends over 14 amino acids. Trimming removed 1 base at V and 2 bases at J, with 6 bases between. Germline V gene sequence: CDR1 SGHTA, CDR2 FQGNSA. Here the CDR3 DNA reads TGTGCCAGCAGCTTAGGGCGGGCTGGAAACACCATATATTTT. Protein sequence: CASSLGRAGNTIYF.

The chain employs TRBV5-4 and TRBJ2-3; D is unclear. V was clipped by 2 bases and J by 0 bases, with 10 bases between them. Germline V lookup: CDR1 SGHNT, CDR2 YYREEE (reference sequence). There are 15 residues in the CDR3. The CDR3 bases are TGTGCCAGCAGCTTAGGGTTAGGGAGCACAGATACGCAGTATTTT. It specifies CASSLGLGSTDTQYF.